Listed here are 8 T cell receptor beta chains from one sample, sequenced in a study of diagnostic markers for celiac disease (dated by TCRdb to 2018 to 2021). Instrument used: Illumina MiSeq. After reprocessing by TCRdb, each CDR3 protein sequence is one entry, and no DNA is given. The sample table records 1,300 to 1,500 distinct CDR3 sequences. 13% of the sample is held by the ten biggest clonotypes. The sample comprised either unsorted cells or a sorted T cell fraction (not recorded which). These receptors came from a human donor. This table probably holds off-target reads from a library built for another chain.

This chain links TRBV7-3 with TRBJ2-3; the TCRdb call, TRBD2, lacks DNA for checking. CDR3 size: 14 residues. Germline loops: CDR1 SGHTA, CDR2 FQGTGA. The CDR3 is CASSFASGTDTQYF.

The chain's CDR3 is CASSLGAAGAYNEQFF. This sequence joins TRBV7-2 and TRBJ2-1; absent DNA, TCRdb's TRBD2 call cannot be checked. The CDR3 runs to 16 residues. Germline V gene lookup returns CDR1 SGHTA and CDR2 FQGNSA.

This chain joins TRBV5-1 and TRBJ2-1; there is no DNA to check the TCRdb D call of TRBD2. The CDR3 length is 15 residues. Germline CDR1 reads SGHRS; CDR2 reads YFSETQ. This chain's CDR3 is CASSSGAGGYNEQFF.

The rearrangement joins TRBV29-1 to TRBJ2-7; TCRdb outputs TRBD1, but without DNA this stays unchecked. Per the germline V gene, CDR1 is SQVTM and CDR2 is ANQGSEA. CDR3 size: 15 residues. This CDR3 is CSVEDRGTRSYEQYF.

This chain connects TRBV6-2 or TRBV6-3 to TRBJ2-5. The V gene's germline CDR1 is MNHEY and CDR2 SVGEGT. This CDR3 is 14 amino acids long. CDR3 amino acids: CASSYVAVQETQYF.

The rearrangement links TRBV5-1 to TRBJ2-5; TCRdb's assignment of TRBD1 cannot be checked, as there is no DNA. This CDR3 region has 14 residues. Germline CDR1 is SGHRS and CDR2 is YFSETQ. CDR3: CASSSGQVEETQYF.

This chain joins TRBV2 and TRBJ1-1; the TRBD1 assignment by TCRdb is unverifiable without DNA. Germline lookup yields CDR1 SNHLY and CDR2 FYNNEI. The length of the CDR3 is 17 residues. The CDR3 sequence is CASSQQGARRMNTEAFF.

Its frequency marks this clonotype as large. The chain carries TRBV28 and TRBJ2-7; the TRBD2 assignment by TCRdb is unverifiable without DNA. This CDR3 spans 14 amino acids. Germline V gene data show CDR1 as MDHEN and CDR2 as SYDVKM. The CDR3 here is CASSFAGEVYEQYF. The whole variable domain, filled in from reference TRBV28 and TRBJ2-7, reads DVKVTQSSRYLVKRTGEKVFLECVQDMDHENMFWYRQDPGLGLRLIYFSYDVKMKEKGDIPEGYSVSREKKERFSLILESASTNQTSMYLCASSFAGEVYEQYFGPGTRLTVT.